This T cell receptor (beta chain) is drawn from a study of blood T cell repertoires in COVID-19. The CDR3 extends over 15 amino acids. V lost 7 bases, J lost 1 base, and 7 bases stayed unmatched. The germline CDR1 and CDR2 sequences are SEHNR and FQNEAQ (reference sequence). Produced via immunoSEQ multiplex PCR; TCRdb's table is partial and in-frame only. Among some 130,000 clones listed, around 89% were seen once. The clonotype comes from a man aged 50-60 years with acute or convalescent COVID-19. The rearrangement uses TRBV7-9 and TRBJ1-1, with TRBD1 identical over 9 bases. Sequencing was done on a sample of peripheral blood. CDR3 sequence reads: CASTRDRDQNTEAFF. The CDR3 coding sequence is TGTGCCAGCACCCGGGACAGGGATCAGAACACTGAAGCTTTCTTT. The full variable domain, its missing parts supplied by reference TRBV7-9 and TRBJ1-1, is DTGVSQNPRHKITKRGQNVTFRCDPISEHNRLYWYRQTLGQGPEFLTYFQNEAQLEKSRLLSDRFSAERPKGSFSTLEIQRTEQGDSAMYLCASTRDRDQNTEAFFGQGTRLTVV.